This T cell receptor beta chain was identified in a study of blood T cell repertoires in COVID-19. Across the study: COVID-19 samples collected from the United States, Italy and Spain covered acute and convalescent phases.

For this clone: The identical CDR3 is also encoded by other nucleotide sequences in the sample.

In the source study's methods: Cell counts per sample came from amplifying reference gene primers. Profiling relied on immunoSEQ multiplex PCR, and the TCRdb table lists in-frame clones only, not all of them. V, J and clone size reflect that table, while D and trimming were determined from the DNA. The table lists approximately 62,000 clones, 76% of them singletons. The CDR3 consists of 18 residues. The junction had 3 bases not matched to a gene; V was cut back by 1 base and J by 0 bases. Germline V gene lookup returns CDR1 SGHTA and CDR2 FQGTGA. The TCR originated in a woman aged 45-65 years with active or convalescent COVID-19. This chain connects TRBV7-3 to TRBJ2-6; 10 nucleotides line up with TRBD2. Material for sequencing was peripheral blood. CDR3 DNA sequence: TGTGCCAGCAGCTTAAGGCTAGCGGGGGACTCTGGGGCCAACGTCCTGACTTTC. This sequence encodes CASSLRLAGDSGANVLTF.